Listed below are T cell receptor beta chains from one sample, sequenced in a study of post-analysis software for immune sequencing data. TCRdb re-called the PCR reads with MiXCR, one entry per CDR3 protein. The table shows under 900,000 distinct CDR3 sequences, with approximately 57% occurring only once. What was sequenced was blood. The receptors derive from a girl under 18 with multiple sclerosis. The CDR3 runs from the conserved cysteine through the conserved F or W. The order of the fields is J gene, V gene, CDR3 length, clone size, D gene, CDR3 DNA, CDR3 protein. The D gene is left open where the match is weak. The size of a clone is reported for some rows only, either as once, few or many, or as a class for expanded clones.

j_call: TRBJ2-5; v_call: TRBV7-9; cdr3_length: 11; clone_size: few; d_call: TRBD1; cdr3_nt: TGTGCCAGCAGTCGAGGACAGGGTCAGTACTTC; cdr3_aa: CASSRGQGQYF
j_call: TRBJ2-1; v_call: TRBV29-1; cdr3_length: 14; clone_size: NA; d_call: TRBD1; cdr3_nt: TGCAGCGTTCAGCAGGGGGCGATATACAATGAGCAGTTCTTC; cdr3_aa: CSVQQGAIYNEQFF
j_call: TRBJ2-1; v_call: TRBV29-1; cdr3_length: 15; clone_size: once; d_call: NA; cdr3_nt: TGCAGCGTTAACCTTCAGGGGAGCGCCTACAATGAGCAGTTCTTC; cdr3_aa: CSVNLQGSAYNEQFF
j_call: TRBJ1-2; v_call: TRBV5-1; cdr3_length: 16; clone_size: NA; d_call: TRBD1; cdr3_nt: TGCGCCAGCAGCTTGGAGGGGGACAGCACTAACTATGGCTACACCTTC; cdr3_aa: CASSLEGDSTNYGYTF
j_call: TRBJ1-1; v_call: TRBV2; cdr3_length: 13; clone_size: NA; d_call: TRBD1; cdr3_nt: TGTGCCAGCGACCAGGACAGGGGTTATGAAGCTTTCTTT; cdr3_aa: CASDQDRGYEAFF
j_call: TRBJ2-1; v_call: TRBV4-2; cdr3_length: 15; clone_size: NA; d_call: TRBD2; cdr3_nt: TGTGCCAGCAGCCAATTAAGCGGGGGGCACAATGAGCAGTTCTTC; cdr3_aa: CASSQLSGGHNEQFF
j_call: TRBJ1-1; v_call: TRBV14; cdr3_length: 12; clone_size: few; d_call: NA; cdr3_nt: TGTGCCAGCAGCCAAGACGGCACTGAAGCTTTCTTT; cdr3_aa: CASSQDGTEAFF
j_call: TRBJ1-1; v_call: TRBV5-1; cdr3_length: 12; clone_size: few; d_call: NA; cdr3_nt: TGTGCCAGCAGTTTGGCGAACACTGAAGCTTTCTTT; cdr3_aa: CASSLANTEAFF
j_call: TRBJ2-3; v_call: TRBV20-1; cdr3_length: 13; clone_size: NA; d_call: TRBD1; cdr3_nt: TGCAGTGCACGGACAGGGGGACCAGATACGCAGTATTTT; cdr3_aa: CSARTGGPDTQYF
j_call: TRBJ2-3; v_call: TRBV12-3/TRBV12-4; cdr3_length: 15; clone_size: NA; d_call: NA; cdr3_nt: TGTGCCAGCTCCGTTTCAGGGGTCGGCACAGATACGCAGTATTTT; cdr3_aa: CASSVSGVGTDTQYF
j_call: TRBJ2-5; v_call: TRBV12-3/TRBV12-4; cdr3_length: 17; clone_size: NA; d_call: NA; cdr3_nt: TGTGCCAGCAGTTTTCTGAGGGCAGGGGTTACACAAGAGACCCAGTACTTC; cdr3_aa: CASSFLRAGVTQETQYF
j_call: TRBJ2-5; v_call: TRBV9; cdr3_length: 13; clone_size: few; d_call: NA; cdr3_nt: TGTGCCAGCAGCGTAGGGCTAGCAGAGACCCAGTACTTC; cdr3_aa: CASSVGLAETQYF
j_call: TRBJ2-1; v_call: TRBV28; cdr3_length: 17; clone_size: NA; d_call: TRBD1; cdr3_nt: TGTGCCAGCAGACCGCCCCGGACCCAGGGGGACTACAATGAGCAGTTCTTC; cdr3_aa: CASRPPRTQGDYNEQFF
j_call: TRBJ2-7; v_call: TRBV7-9; cdr3_length: 18; clone_size: NA; d_call: TRBD2; cdr3_nt: TGTGCCAGCAGCTTAGTCGGTAGCGGGAGCGCCCTCCCCTACGAGCAGTACTTC; cdr3_aa: CASSLVGSGSALPYEQYF
j_call: TRBJ2-1; v_call: TRBV7-8; cdr3_length: 19; clone_size: NA; d_call: TRBD2; cdr3_nt: TGTGCCAGCAGCTTAACGGCACTAGCGGGAAGCCGATCCTACAATGAGCAGTTCTTC; cdr3_aa: CASSLTALAGSRSYNEQFF
j_call: TRBJ2-1; v_call: TRBV29-1; cdr3_length: 14; clone_size: once; d_call: NA; cdr3_nt: TGCAGCGTTCCCCTGATCCTTGGACGGGAGACCCAGTTCTTC; cdr3_aa: CSVPLILGRETQFF
j_call: TRBJ2-3; v_call: TRBV5-6; cdr3_length: 14; clone_size: NA; d_call: NA; cdr3_nt: TGTGCCAGCAGCTTGGGACGCAGTTCAGATACGCAGTATTTT; cdr3_aa: CASSLGRSSDTQYF
j_call: TRBJ2-5; v_call: TRBV4-1; cdr3_length: 13; clone_size: few; d_call: TRBD2; cdr3_nt: TGCGCCAGCAGTCTAGCGGTCCTTGGGGAGCAGTACTTC; cdr3_aa: CASSLAVLGEQYF
j_call: TRBJ2-5; v_call: TRBV12-3/TRBV12-4; cdr3_length: 14; clone_size: NA; d_call: NA; cdr3_nt: TGTGCCAGCAGCCGACGGACAGAGCAAGAGACCCAGTACTTC; cdr3_aa: CASSRRTEQETQYF